This passage covers 18 T cell receptor beta chains from one sample sequenced in a study of human thymus T cells. Sequenced by immunoSEQ multiplex PCR; TCRdb stores in-frame clones only, minus some. Of roughly 130,000 clones in the sample, just under 95% are singletons; the top ten hold more than 0.02%. Resected material from corrective heart surgery provided the thymus tissue analysed. Sequencing was done on a sample of thymus tissue. These receptors originate from a boy under three years old with a congenital heart defect but otherwise immunologically healthy.

This chain connects TRBV27 to TRBJ2-7, with no clear D. Looked up from germline, CDR1 is MNHEY and CDR2 is SMNVEV (reference sequence). V was cut by 5 bases and J by 3 bases, with 8 bases left in between. The CDR3 is made up of 12 amino acids. The chain's CDR3 is CASSPLRYEQYF. CDR3 in DNA: TGTGCCAGCAGTCCCCTCCGCTACGAGCAGTACTTC.

This chain uses TRBV5-1 with TRBJ2-1; 8 bases map to TRBD1. This CDR3 contains 14 residues. V lost 4 bases and J lost 7; bases outside the gene matches: 7. Germline values: CDR1 SGHRS, CDR2 YFSETQ. CDR3: CASSPGQVENEQFF. In DNA form, the CDR3 reads TGCGCCAGCAGCCCGGGACAGGTGGAGAATGAGCAGTTCTTC.

The V gene is TRBV7-9, the J gene TRBJ2-3; TRBD2 matches 8 bases. Unmatched junction bases numbered 10, after V lost 1 base and J lost 4 bases. CDR1 SEHNR and CDR2 FQNEAQ come from the germline V gene (reference sequence). The CDR3 totals 17 residues. The CDR3 region is CASSLGDRGGRADTQYF. The CDR3 DNA reads TGTGCCAGCAGCTTAGGCGACCGCGGGGGGAGGGCAGATACGCAGTATTTT.

This clone has only one observation. The CDR3: CASSLWPGTSGGTTDIQYF. CDR3 sequence (DNA): TGCGCCAGCAGCCTATGGCCCGGGACTAGCGGGGGTACGACGGACATTCAGTACTTC. The V gene is TRBV5-1, the J gene TRBJ2-4; 14 bases fit TRBD2. J gave up 8 bases and V 4 bases, and 17 bases lay outside the gene matches. This CDR3 is built from 19 residues. Germline CDR1 is SGHRS and CDR2 is YFSETQ.

The chain links TRBV6-1 to TRBJ2-3; TRBD2 might be the D (5 bases). With 11 bases removed from V and 3 bases from J, the gap between germline ends came to 15 bases. CDR1 and CDR2 from the germline V gene are MNHNS and SASEGT. This CDR3 spans 13 amino acids. CDR3 DNA sequence: TGTGCCGGCCGTCGGACTCTGACAGATACGCAGTATTTT. Protein product: CAGRRTLTDTQYF.

The chain has TRBV12-2 and TRBJ2-7; the table gives TRBD2 as D, unverified against the DNA. TRBV12-2 corresponds to a pseudogene. The CDR3 loop spans 16 amino acids. The CDR3 sequence: CASRLEGGQGIYEQYF. CDR3 coding DNA: TGTGCAAGTCGCTTAGAAGGAGGGCAGGGCATCTACGAGCAGTACTTC.

The rearrangement joins TRBV29-1 to TRBJ2-4; 9 positions match TRBD2. CDR1 and CDR2 (germline): SQVTM, ANQGSEA. The CDR3 length is 17 residues. V shed 4 bases, J shed 0 bases, and the junction held 10 bases outside the gene matches. The DNA of the CDR3 is TGCAGCGTTGGCCCCGAGCTAGCGGGGTCAGCCAAAAACATTCAGTACTTC. This gives the protein CSVGPELAGSAKNIQYF.

The chain carries TRBV6-1 and TRBJ2-2; D remains unclear. Looked up from germline, CDR1 is MNHNS and CDR2 is SASEGT. Trimming took off 6 bases at V and 0 bases at J, with 5 bases between the two ends. The CDR3 is 13 residues long. The CDR3 DNA reads as TGTGCCAGCAGGGGGTCGAACACCGGGGAGCTGTTTTTT. The encoded protein is CASRGSNTGELFF.

The rearrangement links TRBV6-6 to TRBJ2-7; 10 positions agree with TRBD2. CDR1 and CDR2 (germline): MNHNY, SVGAGI (reference sequence). With 7 bases clipped from V and 4 bases from J, the junction kept 4 bases outside the gene matches. This CDR3 spans 13 amino acids. CDR3 sequence reads: CASIQRGGYEQYF. The CDR3 bases are TGTGCCAGCATACAGCGGGGGGGATACGAGCAGTACTTC.

The genes are TRBV19 and TRBJ2-3; D possibly corresponds to TRBD2 (5 bases). Germline CDR1 reads LNHDA; CDR2 reads SQIVND (reference sequence). Trimming stripped 1 base from V and 2 bases from J, with 10 bases between. CDR3 length: 15 amino acids. CDR3 region: CASSIAGSSTDTQYF. The CDR3 nucleotides read TGTGCCAGTAGTATAGCGGGGTCCTCCACAGATACGCAGTATTTT.

This clone was seen just once. The V and J genes are TRBV12-5 and TRBJ1-5; TRBD1 might be the D (5 bases). The CDR3 extends over 16 amino acids. Germline V CDR1 and CDR2: LGHNT, FRNRAP. Between the trimmed V and J ends, which lost 7 bases and 3 bases, there was a span of 19 bases. CDR3 nucleotides: TGTGCTAGTGAAGAATGGGACGTCCTGAACAATCAGCCCCAGCATTTT. Translating it yields CASEEWDVLNNQPQHF.

The rearrangement joins TRBV13 to TRBJ2-1, with 9 bases matching TRBD1. The CDR3 loop spans 14 amino acids. Germline V gene data show CDR1 as PRHDT and CDR2 as FYEKMQ (reference sequence). V shed 10 bases, J shed 7 bases, and the junction held 11 bases outside the gene matches. In nucleotides, the CDR3 is TGTGCCATCGACCCACAGGGGGCGGGGAATGAGCAGTTCTTC. Translating it yields CAIDPQGAGNEQFF.

This clone was detected only once. The chain employs TRBV7-2 and TRBJ2-7; no clear D. V was clipped by 1 base and J by 6 bases, with 7 bases between them. The CDR3 spans 12 residues. The germline CDR1 and CDR2 sequences are SGHTA and FQGNSA. CDR3 in DNA: TGTGCCAGCAGCTTAGAGGAGCGCGAGCAGTACTTC. Translation: CASSLEEREQYF.

The chain couples TRBV9 to TRBJ2-3, with 8 bases matching TRBD2. The CDR3 is made up of 16 amino acids. CDR1 is SGDLS and CDR2 is YYNGEE in the germline V gene. V shed 3 bases and J 2 bases; nucleotides not matched to a gene: 8. CDR3 in DNA: TGTGCCAGCAGCGCTTCGCGGGGGGTCCTCACAGATACGCAGTATTTT. Protein product: CASSASRGVLTDTQYF.

The CDR3 region has the DNA TGCGCCAGCAGCCAAGATCCGAGTCGCGGGACAGGGGGCCCTCAGCCCCAGCATTTT. It translates to CASSQDPSRGTGGPQPQHF. V gene TRBV4-3 combines with J gene TRBJ1-5; 12 bases match TRBD1. Germline V gene data show CDR1 as LGHNA and CDR2 as YSLEER. V dropped 0 bases and J dropped 6; count of bases not matched to a gene: 12. There are 19 residues in the CDR3.

The chain employs TRBV30 and TRBJ2-7; D is unresolved. Germline V CDR1 and CDR2: GTSNPN, SVGIG (reference sequence). The CDR3 loop spans 15 amino acids. Deletions cut 0 bases from V and 2 bases from J, with 14 bases between. In DNA, the CDR3 is TGTGCCTGGAGTGTACATCCGGGCTTCCCCTACGAGCAGTACTTC. This encodes CAWSVHPGFPYEQYF.

The chain joins TRBV5-1 to TRBJ2-5, with D possibly TRBD2 on 5 matching bases. The germline V gene encodes CDR1 SGHRS and CDR2 YFSETQ. The CDR3 runs 18 residues. V shed 0 bases and J shed 5 bases, with 23 bases lying between them. The CDR3 DNA reads as TGCGCCAGCAGCTTGGAAAGGGATAGGCACGAGGAGGCCGAGACCCAGTACTTC. This codes for CASSLERDRHEEAETQYF.

The chain uses TRBV28 and TRBJ2-7, with 8 bases fitting TRBD1. V was clipped by 6 bases and J by 1 base; unmatched bases: 14. Germline lookup yields CDR1 MDHEN and CDR2 SYDVKM. The CDR3 is made up of 17 amino acids. The CDR3 sequence: CASRKKGDRTGSYEQYF. CDR3 DNA: TGTGCCAGCAGAAAAAAAGGTGACAGGACAGGGTCCTACGAGCAGTACTTC.